This note documents a single T cell receptor (beta chain) sequence. Its antigen is still unknown. PCR employed 60 Vbeta and 13 Jbeta primers. Per the original data handling: The count from a later analysis was tens of millions of unique TCR beta chains, about 9.9 million of them shared. Sequencing was performed with immunoSEQ multiplex PCR; in TCRdb, only in-frame clones are kept and a portion is missing. D and trimming were read from the DNA, whereas the V and J calls and clone size are those reported in that table. The sample contains roughly 220,000 clones, roughly 80% of which appear only once. The source of the sample is a study of cytomegalovirus exposure and HLA in healthy donors. Study-level points and caveats: A later analysis linked a missense DCLRE1C variant to TCR beta V- and J-gene trimming. Relative to the approximately 700-donor mean, N-insertions were reportedly fewer in an Asian-associated ancestry cluster in a later analysis. A later analysis reported that several of the most significant clusters appeared to be linked to common viral pathogens, among them Epstein-Barr virus.

Germline V gene lookup returns CDR1 MNHNS and CDR2 SASEGT. This CDR3 region has 12 residues. Trimming cost V 10 bases and J 6 bases, with 13 bases left between them. The sequence came from a man in his fifties or sixties in good health and CMV-seronegative. What was sequenced was PBMCs. The chain links TRBV6-1 to TRBJ2-1; D call uncertain. The CDR3 sequence: CATNRGGNEQFF. The DNA of the CDR3 is TGTGCCACCAATCGAGGCGGCAATGAGCAGTTCTTC.